These 21 T cell receptor beta chains share one sample of origin, sequenced in a study of blood T cell repertoires in COVID-19 (TCRdb year 2020). The receptor library was made with the immunoSEQ multiplex PCR assay. TCRdb holds this immuneACCESS table with in-frame rearrangements only. Some clones are missing; in checked studies, unresolved V genes explain under half, and the rest has no known cause. The sample has approximately 140,000 clones on record, 70% to 80% of them singletons. The leading ten clones occupy 3% to 4.5% of the sample. The sequenced material came from peripheral blood. Receptors were obtained from a man aged 60 to 69 with acute or convalescent COVID-19.

A remark on this clone: The junction departs from the called germline gene at one end, perhaps through a read error. The rearrangement uses TRBV3-1 (or the pseudogene TRBV3-2) and TRBJ1-2, with no clear D. Germline V CDR1 and CDR2: LGHDT, YNNKEL (reference sequence). This CDR3 has 15 amino acids. The chain's CDR3 is CASSKDRSGLDGYTF. The CDR3 DNA is TGTGCCAGCAGCAAAGACCGGTCCGGCCTAGATGGCTACACCTTC.

This clone has just one count. The V and J genes are TRBV5-6 and TRBJ2-1; TRBD2 matches 8 bases. With V trimmed by 0 bases and J by 5 bases, 13 bases remained unmatched. The CDR3 runs to 18 residues. Germline CDR1 reads SGHDT; CDR2 reads YYEEEE. This chain's CDR3 is CASSLVTAGVAFHNEQFF. In DNA form, the CDR3 reads TGTGCCAGCAGCTTGGTCACAGCGGGAGTGGCCTTTCACAATGAGCAGTTCTTC.

The CDR3 coding sequence is TGTGCCACGAGGACTAGCGGGGACACCGGGGAGCTGTTTTTT. It is translated as CATRTSGDTGELFF. The rearrangement joins TRBV24-1 to TRBJ2-2, with TRBD2 matching over 12 bases. The V gene end was trimmed by 10 bases and the J gene end by 3 bases; junction bases not matched to a gene: 2. CDR3 size: 14 residues. From germline, CDR1 is KGHDR and CDR2 SFDVKD.

This clone occurred a few times. V is TRBV27 and J is TRBJ2-3; D perhaps matches TRBD1 (6 bases). The germline V and J ends were trimmed by 2 bases and 0 bases, with 18 bases remaining between them. This CDR3 contains 18 residues. From germline, CDR1 is MNHEY and CDR2 SMNVEV (reference sequence). The CDR3 bases are TGTGCCAGCAGTTTAACATCAGGGACACGTGTTAGCACAGATACGCAGTATTTT. Protein: CASSLTSGTRVSTDTQYF.

J is TRBJ1-1 and V is TRBV30; D remains ambiguous. The V and J ends lost 0 bases and 7 bases respectively, with 9 bases between them. The CDR3 runs 12 residues. Germline CDR1 is GTSNPN and CDR2 is SVGIG (reference sequence). CDR3 sequence (DNA): TGTGCCTGGAGTGTACGGTTCCTTGAAGCTTTCTTT. Protein product: CAWSVRFLEAFF.

This clone was observed once. The genes are TRBV30 and TRBJ1-1, with D unclear. Germline CDR1 and CDR2: GTSNPN and SVGIG (reference sequence). The V and J ends lost 0 bases and 4 bases respectively, with 9 bases between them. The CDR3 extends over 13 amino acids. The CDR3, as DNA: TGTGCCTGGAGTGTACTTAGGAGCACTGAAGCTTTCTTT. Translating gives CAWSVLRSTEAFF.

This sequence joins TRBV9 and TRBJ1-6, with D uncertain. The CDR3 has 14 residues. In germline, CDR1 is SGDLS, CDR2 YYNGEE. V was trimmed by 2 bases and J by 8 bases, leaving 11 bases between them. CDR3 nucleotides: TGTGCCAGCAGCGTGACTGGGTCTGATTCACCCCTCCACTTT. As protein: CASSVTGSDSPLHF.

The V and J genes are TRBV3-1 (or the pseudogene TRBV3-2) and TRBJ2-5; no reliable D call. The CDR3 is 15 amino acids. Germline V lookup: CDR1 LGHDT, CDR2 YNNKEL (reference sequence). Trimming shortened V by 0 bases and J by 1 base, and 9 bases separated the two germline ends. CDR3 loop: CASSQDVTVQETQYF. The CDR3 nucleotides are TGTGCCAGCAGCCAAGATGTTACAGTCCAAGAGACCCAGTACTTC.

V gene TRBV4-1 combines with J gene TRBJ2-7, with 9 bases aligning to TRBD2. Germline assignment: CDR1 MGHRA and CDR2 YSYEKL. The CDR3 length is 16 residues. Trimming cost V 0 bases and J 7 bases; bases outside gene matches: 10. CDR3: CASSQEAVAGAGEQYF. Written as DNA, the CDR3 is TGCGCCAGCAGCCAAGAAGCGGTAGCGGGAGCGGGGGAGCAGTACTTC.

The CDR3 region has the DNA TGTGCCAGCAGCCAAGATGGTAGGGGGCGCGAGCAGTACTTC. Its protein is CASSQDGRGREQYF. The chain has TRBV14 and TRBJ2-7; 7 bases agree with TRBD1. The CDR3 runs to 14 residues. V dropped 0 bases and J dropped 6; count of bases not matched to a gene: 5. Per the germline V gene, CDR1 is SGHDN and CDR2 is FVKESK.

CDR3 loop: CASSSGQGKNALDTEAFF. The CDR3 nucleotides read TGTGCCAGCAGCTCTGGACAGGGGAAAAACGCTTTGGACACTGAAGCTTTCTTT. The chain uses TRBV5-8 and TRBJ1-1, with 9 bases aligning to TRBD1. Germline assignment: CDR1 SGHTS and CDR2 YDEGEE. The trim removed 3 bases at V and 3 bases at J, leaving 15 bases unmatched. This CDR3 is 18 amino acids long. The full variable domain, completed using reference TRBV5-8 and TRBJ1-1, is EAGVTQSPTHLIKTRGQQATLRCSPISGHTSVYWYQQALGLGLQFLLWYDEGEERNRGNFPPRFSGRQFPNYSSELNVNALELEDSALYLCASSSGQGKNALDTEAFFGQGTRLTVV.

The chain's CDR3 is CASSLARGTRTEAFF. CDR3 coding DNA: TGTGCCAGCAGCTTGGCCAGGGGGACGCGGACTGAAGCTTTCTTT. This chain joins TRBV5-5 and TRBJ1-1, with 7 bases identical to TRBD1. The CDR3 is 15 residues long. Germline V gene sequence: CDR1 SGHKS, CDR2 YYEKEE (reference sequence). V lost 0 bases and J lost 5; bases outside the gene matches: 7.

The CDR3 DNA is TGTGCCAGCAGTTCTAGCGTCTCCTACAATGAGCAGTTCTTC. This codes for CASSSSVSYNEQFF. The genes are TRBV6-5 and TRBJ2-1; D might be TRBD2 (6 bases). The CDR3 sequence is 14 residues long. Germline values: CDR1 MNHEY, CDR2 SVGAGI. Trimming shortened V by 4 bases and J by 0 bases, and 7 bases separated the two germline ends.

The genes are TRBV3-1 (or the pseudogene TRBV3-2) and TRBJ2-4; TRBD1 is a possible D gene (5 bases). Germline V gene sequence: CDR1 LGHDT, CDR2 YNNKEL (reference sequence). The CDR3 has 16 amino acids. The V and J ends lost 0 bases and 4 bases respectively, with 13 bases between them. CDR3: CASSQDVRQRKNIQYF. The CDR3, as DNA: TGTGCCAGCAGCCAAGATGTTAGACAGAGAAAAAACATTCAGTACTTC.

In nucleotides, the CDR3 is TGTGCCAGCAGGGAGGGAGGGGTTATCTCTGGAAACACCATATATTTT. It translates to CASREGGVISGNTIYF. This chain uses TRBV28 with TRBJ1-3; a possible D gene is TRBD1 (5 bases). CDR1 is MDHEN and CDR2 is SYDVKM in the germline V gene. The V gene lost 6 bases and the J gene lost 0 bases, with 15 bases spanning the gap. CDR3 length: 16 amino acids.

The V call is TRBV3-1 (or the pseudogene TRBV3-2), the J call TRBJ1-2; D is perhaps TRBD1 (5 bases). Germline V gives CDR1 LGHDT, CDR2 YNNKEL (reference sequence). V lost 0 bases and J 8 bases, leaving 16 bases between the germline ends. The CDR3 contains 15 residues. The CDR3 nucleotides are TGTGCCAGCAGCCAAGATTTGGTACGGGGGGGAGGCTACACCTTC. Translated, it gives CASSQDLVRGGGYTF.

The V call is TRBV5-8, the J call TRBJ2-5, with a possible D match to TRBD2 (5 bases). Trimming left V 5 bases short and J 8 bases short, with 13 bases between. From germline, CDR1 is SGHTS and CDR2 YDEGEE. The CDR3 extends over 12 amino acids. The CDR3 loop reads CASSPDSGTQYF. The CDR3 DNA follows: TGTGCCAGCAGTCCGGACTCGGGCACCCAGTACTTC.

As regards this clone: The junction differs from germline at one of its ends, possibly a read error. The V gene is TRBV6-5, the J gene TRBJ1-2; 7 nucleotides align to TRBD1. Germline V lookup: CDR1 MNHEY, CDR2 SVGAGI. The CDR3 has 10 amino acids. The chain's CDR3 is CASRETGISF. For the CDR3, the DNA is TGTGCCAGCAGAGAGACAGGGATCTCCTTC.

A few counts support this clone. The V call is TRBV14, the J call TRBJ2-1; D ambiguous. The CDR3 sequence is 15 residues long. The V gene lost 0 bases and the J gene lost 12 bases, with 18 bases spanning the gap. Germline values: CDR1 SGHDN, CDR2 FVKESK. The CDR3 DNA reads TGTGCCAGCAGCCAAGACCCCCAGGTCATGACGCCGCAGTTCTTC. Translated: CASSQDPQVMTPQFF.

The V and J genes are TRBV7-2 and TRBJ1-3; D remains unclear. Germline CDR1 reads SGHTA; CDR2 reads FQGNSA. Trimming took off 5 bases at V and 1 base at J, with 12 bases between the two ends. The length of the CDR3 is 15 residues. CDR3 in DNA: TGTGCCAGCAGCGCCCAATCAGGATCTGGAAACACCATATATTTT. Its translation is CASSAQSGSGNTIYF.

This clone has a handful of counts. Within the sample, other DNA sequences also encode this same CDR3. This rearrangement joins TRBV5-1 to TRBJ2-7, with 9 bases fitting TRBD2. V lost 0 bases to trimming and J lost 4 bases; unmatched junction nucleotides: 2. CDR1 is SGHRS and CDR2 is YFSETQ in the germline V gene. The CDR3 spans 14 residues. The CDR3 spells CASSLVLAGYEQYF. The CDR3 nucleotides are TGCGCCAGCAGCTTGGTTCTAGCGGGGTACGAGCAGTACTTC.